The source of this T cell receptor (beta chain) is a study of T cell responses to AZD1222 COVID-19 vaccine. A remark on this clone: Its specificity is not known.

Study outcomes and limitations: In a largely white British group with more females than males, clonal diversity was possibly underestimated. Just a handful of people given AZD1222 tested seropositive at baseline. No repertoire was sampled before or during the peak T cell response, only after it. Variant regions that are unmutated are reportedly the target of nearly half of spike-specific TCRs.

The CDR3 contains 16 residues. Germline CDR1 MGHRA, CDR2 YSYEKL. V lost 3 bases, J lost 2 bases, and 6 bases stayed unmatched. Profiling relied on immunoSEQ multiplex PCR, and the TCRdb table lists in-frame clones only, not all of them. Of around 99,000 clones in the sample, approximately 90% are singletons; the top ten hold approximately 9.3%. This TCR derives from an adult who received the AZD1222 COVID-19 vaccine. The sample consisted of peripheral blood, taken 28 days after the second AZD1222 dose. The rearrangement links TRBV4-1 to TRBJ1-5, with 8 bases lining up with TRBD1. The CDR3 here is CASSHLGQGGNQPQHF. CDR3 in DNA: TGCGCCAGCAGCCACCTTGGACAGGGTGGCAATCAGCCCCAGCATTTT.